The clone carrying this T cell receptor (beta chain) occurred many times. This sample is part of a study of early T cells in non-severe SARS-CoV-2 infection. CDR1 is LNHDA and CDR2 is SQIVND in the germline V gene (reference sequence). The CDR3 loop spans 17 amino acids. Trimming left V 5 bases short and J 2 bases short, with 19 bases between. Unique molecular identifiers were attached to individual cDNA molecules. MiXCR, applied by TCRdb to the 5' RACE reads, yields one record per CDR3 protein. This table has 50,000 or so distinct CDR3 sequences, 8% to 8.5% appearing once. The sample was whole blood. V and J are TRBV19 and TRBJ1-5; D perhaps matches TRBD1 (5 bases). The receptor was isolated from an adult who was a healthcare worker with PCR-confirmed SARS-CoV-2 infection or an uninfected control (not recorded which). The CDR3 is CASSPGTAWVGNQPQHF. CDR3 sequence (DNA): TGTGCCAGTAGTCCCGGGACGGCTTGGGTTGGCAATCAGCCCCAGCATTTT.